Below, one T cell receptor beta chain is given with its context. Antigen unknown. Germline V CDR1 and CDR2: GTSNPN, SVGIG (reference sequence). CDR3 length: 13 residues. V was trimmed by 3 bases and J by 4 bases, leaving 10 bases between them. These data belong to a study of blood T cells in healthy people across ages. Study conclusions and caveats: The lack of PBMC sorting stopped any conclusive naive versus antigen-experienced comparison. No one knew whether donors had CMV, which possibly confounded expanded clonotype changes.

The second PCR ran roughly 6 to 12 cycles with a sample-barcoded 5' primer and J-beta primers. TCRdb itself ran the 5' RACE reads through MiXCR, one entry per CDR3 protein. The table records hundreds of thousands of distinct CDR3 sequences, around 50% of them present only once. The receptor was isolated from a woman older than 75 in good health. Sequencing used blood. The rearrangement joins TRBV30 to TRBJ1-5; D not certain. The CDR3 is CAWSLLPNQPQHF. CDR3 sequence (DNA): TGTGCCTGGAGCCTGCTCCCAAATCAGCCCCAGCATTTT.